Reported below is one T cell receptor (beta chain). Its specific antigen is unknown. Qualities for individual bases were not recorded, and no much larger clone is one base off. The source of the sample is a study of blood T cell repertoires in COVID-19 (dated by TCRdb to about 2020). At the level of the whole study: The collaborator samples originated in the United States, Italy and Spain and spanned the acute and convalescent phases of COVID-19. The prospective study material was composed of cDNA or gDNA derived from T cells, B-cell-depleted T cells, or PBMCs. The repertoires were released in a freely available public database meant as a resource for research on the immune response to SARS-CoV-2. Samples came from the ongoing ImmuneRACE study (first 160 participants) plus 1,254 subjects from 6 global collaborators. The sample metadata nearly always contained a de-identified subject ID, COVID-19 status, age in years and sex. Subjects who had been exposed to COVID-19, were actively infected with it, or had recovered from it provided the deeply sampled blood TCRbeta repertoires that made up the dataset. Where available, HLA class I and class II types were obtained from metadata supplied by the sample provider rather than from assay-based typing.

The immunoSEQ Assay, a bias-controlled multiplex PCR, was used to amplify TCRbeta CDR3 regions from genomic DNA. Turning to the authors' computational methods: The number of nucleated cells in each sample was estimated by amplification of reference gene primers within the assay. To quantify the absolute abundance of each unique TCRbeta CDR3 rearrangement, sequence reads were collapsed and filtered. For each sample, productive Simpson clonality was calculated as the square root of Simpson's diversity index over productive rearrangements. Held by TCRdb, this immuneACCESS table contains in-frame sequences only and omits some clones. Under half of the omission traces to an unresolved V gene where checked; the cause of the rest is unknown. The DNA was the basis for D and trimming; V, J and clone size are from that table. This sample comprises about 190,000 clones, around 87% of them detected only once. The ten biggest clones cover under 3% of the sample.

General findings and caveats noted by the study authors: Clinical and demographic metadata were provided uncurated, with the amount varying by source and participant.

Each collaborating institution followed its own protocols to collect whole blood in K2EDTA tubes. For TCRbeta analysis, collaborator samples were shipped as frozen whole blood, as isolated PBMCs, or as DNA extracted from either sample type. From a lookup of the germline V gene (reference sequence), CDR1 and CDR2 are MNHEY and SMNVEV. Cut back by 2 bases and 4 bases, the V and J ends lie 12 bases apart. From the cysteine up to the phenylalanine, the CDR3 has a length of 16 residues. Only the CDR3 portion is preserved as DNA: 48 bases, with reading frame beginning at the first base. The V gene is TRBV27 and the J gene is TRBJ1-6; TRBD1 is a weak D gene call, 6 bases matching. The TCR sequence derives from a woman in her thirties with active or convalescent COVID-19. The sequencing input was peripheral blood. The CDR3 protein is CASSLGGAGYNSPLHF. The DNA is as follows: TGTGCCAGCAGTTTAGGGGGGGCCGGATATAATTCACCCCTCCACTTT.